Here is one TCR beta chain with its context. The antigen remains undetermined. The sample belongs to a study of shared clonotypes between healthy human individuals. Germline V gene sequence: CDR1 SGHDN, CDR2 FVKESK. The V and J ends lost 7 bases and 7 bases respectively, with 20 bases between them. This CDR3 contains 15 residues. Points from the study as a whole: In contrast to clonotypes shared by all four donors, non-shared clonotypes had lower generation probabilities. A generally larger estimated richness was seen in naive subsets than in memory subsets. A limitation of the genetic and exposure-history diversity represented arose from few donors.

In the study's own analysis: ImmunoSEQ junction-only sequences lacked quality scores, so their filtering differed. Produced via immunoSEQ multiplex PCR; TCRdb's table is partial and in-frame only. That table gives V, J and clone size, and the DNA gave D and trimming. Among some 2,000,000 clones listed, 85% to 95% were seen once. The source is a man aged 18 to 30 in good health. This chain connects TRBV14 to TRBJ1-5; D uncertain. Sequencing was done on a sample of naive CD4+ T cells sorted from blood. Sample subset: CD45RA+ positively selected. CDR3 loop: CASTPPSQTGQPQHF. CDR3 sequence (DNA): TGTGCCAGCACCCCTCCCTCACAAACCGGGCAGCCCCAGCATTTT. Full variable domain (rest looked up from reference TRBV14 and TRBJ1-5): EAGVTQFPSHSVIEKGQTVTLRCDPISGHDNLYWYRRVMGKEIKFLLHFVKESKQDESGMPNNRFLAERTGGTYSTLKVQPAELEDSGVYFCASTPPSQTGQPQHFGDGTRLSIL.